Only a few counts were recorded for the clone carrying this T cell receptor beta chain. Its antigen is not known. The PCR was carried out with 60 Vbeta primers and 13 Jbeta primers. TCRdb's table, derived via immunoSEQ multiplex PCR, lists solely in-frame clones and lacks some. The data show roughly 100,000 clones, around 74% seen once. This sample is part of a study of cytomegalovirus exposure and HLA in healthy donors. Study results and caveats: One variant, a missense change in DCLRE1C, was linked in a later analysis to TCR beta V- and J-gene trimming. Most subjects' HLA-A and HLA-B alleles were reportedly predicted from TCR beta sequences. Of the V segments, some could not be distinguished, including TRBV6-2 and TRBV6-3, and were excluded. Presence/absence analyses supposed approximately even sequencing depth among donors.

Losses at the gene ends were 0 bases for V and 5 bases for J; bases not matched to a gene: 7. The CDR3 extends over 16 amino acids. Germline CDR1 and CDR2: WNHNN and SYGVQD (reference sequence). The source of this sequence is a man between 35 and 55 years old in good health and CMV-seronegative. The V gene is TRBV10-1, the J gene TRBJ2-1, with 7 positions matching TRBD1. Source material: PBMCs. The CDR3 here is CASSESTGTVNNEQFF. The CDR3 DNA reads as TGCGCCAGCAGTGAGTCGACCGGGACAGTCAACAATGAGCAGTTCTTC.